This T cell receptor beta chain was sequenced for a study of T cells after yellow fever vaccination (dated by TCRdb to between 2018 and 2021). Broadly, across the study: The SMART-Seq v4 Ultra Low Input RNA kit was used to prepare libraries from fractions with low cell numbers. Two healthy male donors made up the cohort, one aged 18 to 30 years and the other aged 30 to 40 years. Blood was drawn at multiple timepoints before and after primary and secondary immunization, with bulk PBMC replicates and cell subsets isolated. Bulk TCR alpha and beta repertoires were sequenced longitudinally to track T-cell clones before and after primary and booster YFV17D yellow fever vaccination.

Comment on this clonotype: Its antigen remains undetermined. Base qualities are not recorded, but no much larger clone differs from it by a single base.

What the treatment or condition label conveys for this sample: live attenuated yellow fever vaccine strain. At each blood-draw timepoint, two biological replicates of bulk PBMCs were obtained. A standard Ficoll-Paque protocol was used to isolate PBMCs from peripheral blood. TriZol was used to extract RNA from bulk PBMCs, CD4 and CD8 fractions, and dextramer-positive and dextramer-negative fractions. As encoded in the germline V gene, CDR1 is SGHDN while CDR2 is FVKESK. V trim: 1 base; J trim: 4 bases; unmatched bases: 9. Taken from cysteine to phenylalanine, the CDR3 has 17 residues. Kept here is only the CDR3 DNA, which spans 51 bases and is read in frame from base 1. TCRdb shows the sequencer as Illumina NovaSeq 6000. Synthesis of TCR cDNA relied on 5'RACE template switching, a step that introduced a universal primer site along with unique molecular identifiers. Priming for cDNA synthesis came from both the TCR alpha and TCR beta constant segments. Library amplification involved two PCR steps, and the second step added sample barcodes and sequencing adapters. Libraries were sequenced on Illumina HiSeq 2500 (2x100 bp) or NovaSeq (2x150 bp). In the authors' own workflow: Reads were demultiplexed and collapsed into UMI consensus sequences with MIGEC, and V(D)J alignment was performed with MiXCR. Vaccine-responding clonotypes were defined with edgeR using replicate PBMC samples, requiring FDR below 0.01 and a log2 fold change above 5 up to day 15. Bulk clonotypes were assigned CD4 or CD8 identity according to which sequenced CD4 or CD8 repertoire held them at higher abundance. The public sequencing data were trimmed at Q25 with fastp and processed into clonotypes with MiXCR by TCRdb, which kept only in-frame beta chains. Identical CDR3 proteins give one entry, which carries the most common genes and DNA. The V and J calls come from TCRdb's annotation, not from the publication. The sample records hundreds of thousands of distinct CDR3 sequences, over 3.5% of which are singletons. The ten top clones hold approximately 25% of the sample.

Study-wide findings and limitations: The study included only a couple of donors, which limits how far the findings can be generalized. Computational filtering was required because FACS-sorted repertoires could contain abundant contaminating clonotypes from the bulk population. Most clones expanded after primary vaccination were re-detected after the booster (almost 98% of CD4 and 88% of CD8), suggesting broad memory maintenance. The secondary T-cell response was weaker than the primary response but faster, peaking on day 5 instead of day 15. A small fraction of clonotypes appeared in both the CD4 and CD8 compartments, likely as a result of convergent recombination.

This sample comprised PBMCs, obtained 5 days after the yellow fever booster vaccination. The clonotype comes from a man between 18 and 35 years old who received the YFV17D yellow fever vaccine. Recombination joined TRBV14 with TRBJ2-2, and TRBD2 matches 7 of the central bases. The CDR3 amino acid sequence is: CASSQGPRGRLTGELFF. The bases read TGTGCCAGCAGCCAAGGCCCGCGGGGGAGGCTCACCGGGGAGCTGTTTTTT. The CDR3 plus the reference TRBV14 and TRBJ2-2 genes for the other parts give the full variable domain: EAGVTQFPSHSVIEKGQTVTLRCDPISGHDNLYWYRRVMGKEIKFLLHFVKESKQDESGMPNNRFLAERTGGTYSTLKVQPAELEDSGVYFCASSQGPRGRLTGELFFGEGSRLTVL.